This TCR beta chain was retrieved from a study of blood T cells in healthy people across ages. Trimming removed 4 bases from V and 3 bases from J, with 7 bases in between. Germline V gives CDR1 DFQATT, CDR2 SNEGSKA (reference sequence). The CDR3 has 12 amino acids. The authors ran a second PCR of about 6 to 11 cycles using a sample-barcoded 5' primer and a J-beta primer mix. One entry per CDR3 protein results from TCRdb running MiXCR on the 5' RACE reads. The sample holds about 1.6 million distinct CDR3 sequences, almost 35% seen once. The source of this sequence is a woman in her twenties or thirties in good health. What was sequenced was blood. This rearrangement joins TRBV20-1 to TRBJ1-5; D ambiguous. CDR3 nucleotides: TGCAGTGCTACCCACAACAATCAGCCCCAGCATTTT. It yields the protein CSATHNNQPQHF.